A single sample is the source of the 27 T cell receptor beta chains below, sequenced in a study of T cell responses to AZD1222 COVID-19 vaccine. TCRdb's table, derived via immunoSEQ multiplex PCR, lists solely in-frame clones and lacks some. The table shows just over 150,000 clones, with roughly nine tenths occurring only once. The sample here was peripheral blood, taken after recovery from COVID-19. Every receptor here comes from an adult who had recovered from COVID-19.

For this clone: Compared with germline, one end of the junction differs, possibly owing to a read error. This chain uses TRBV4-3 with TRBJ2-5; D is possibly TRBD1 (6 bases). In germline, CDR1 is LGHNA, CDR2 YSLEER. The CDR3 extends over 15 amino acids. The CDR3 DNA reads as TGCGCCAGCAGCCAGTCCGCTGGTGGGGGCCGAACCCACCACTTC. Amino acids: CASSQSAGGGRTHHF.

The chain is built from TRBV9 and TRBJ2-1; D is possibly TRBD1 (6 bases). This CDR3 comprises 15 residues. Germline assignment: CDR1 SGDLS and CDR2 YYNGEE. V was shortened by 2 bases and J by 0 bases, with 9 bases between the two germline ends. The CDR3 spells CASSVGHSSYNEQFF. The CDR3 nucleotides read TGTGCCAGCAGCGTGGGACATTCCTCCTACAATGAGCAGTTCTTC.

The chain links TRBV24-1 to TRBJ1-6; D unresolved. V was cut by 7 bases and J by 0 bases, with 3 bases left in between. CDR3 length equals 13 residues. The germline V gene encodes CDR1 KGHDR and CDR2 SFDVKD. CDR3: CATRSSYNSPLHF. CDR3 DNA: TGTGCCACCAGGAGCTCCTATAATTCACCCCTCCACTTT.

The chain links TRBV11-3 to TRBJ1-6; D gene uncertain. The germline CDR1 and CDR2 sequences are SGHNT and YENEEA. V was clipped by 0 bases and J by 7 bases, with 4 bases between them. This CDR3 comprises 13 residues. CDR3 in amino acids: CASSLDMNSPLHF. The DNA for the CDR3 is TGTGCCAGCAGCTTAGATATGAATTCACCCCTCCACTTT.

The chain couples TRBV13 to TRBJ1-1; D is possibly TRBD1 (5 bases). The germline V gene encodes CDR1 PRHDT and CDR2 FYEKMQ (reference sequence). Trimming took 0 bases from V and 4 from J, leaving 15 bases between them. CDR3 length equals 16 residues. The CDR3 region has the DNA TGTGCCAGCAGCTTAGGCCTAAGGGGCCCGGGCACTGAAGCTTTCTTT. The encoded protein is CASSLGLRGPGTEAFF.

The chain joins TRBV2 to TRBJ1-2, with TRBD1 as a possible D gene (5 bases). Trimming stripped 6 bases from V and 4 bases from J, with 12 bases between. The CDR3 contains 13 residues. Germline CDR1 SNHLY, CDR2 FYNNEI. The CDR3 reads CASRVGPSYGYTF. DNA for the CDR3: TGTGCCAGCAGGGTGGGACCGTCCTATGGCTACACCTTC.

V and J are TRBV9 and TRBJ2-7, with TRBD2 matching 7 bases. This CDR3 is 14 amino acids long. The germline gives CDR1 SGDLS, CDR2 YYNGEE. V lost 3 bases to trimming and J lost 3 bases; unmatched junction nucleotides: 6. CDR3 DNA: TGTGCCAGCAGCGAGACAACGGGGGGCTACGAGCAGTACTTC. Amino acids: CASSETTGGYEQYF.

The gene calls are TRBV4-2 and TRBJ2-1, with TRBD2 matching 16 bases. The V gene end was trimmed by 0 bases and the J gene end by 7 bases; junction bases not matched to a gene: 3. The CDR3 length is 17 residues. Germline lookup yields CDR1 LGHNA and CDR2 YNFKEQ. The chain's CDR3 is CASSQEGTSGRANEQFF. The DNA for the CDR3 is TGTGCCAGCAGCCAAGAGGGGACTAGCGGGAGGGCGAATGAGCAGTTCTTC.

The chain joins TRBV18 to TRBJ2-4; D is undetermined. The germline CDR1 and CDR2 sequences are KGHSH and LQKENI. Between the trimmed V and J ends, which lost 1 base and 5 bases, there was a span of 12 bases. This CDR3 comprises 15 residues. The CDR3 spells CASSPLSEVENIQYF. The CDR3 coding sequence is TGTGCCAGCTCACCACTGTCCGAAGTGGAAAACATTCAGTACTTC.

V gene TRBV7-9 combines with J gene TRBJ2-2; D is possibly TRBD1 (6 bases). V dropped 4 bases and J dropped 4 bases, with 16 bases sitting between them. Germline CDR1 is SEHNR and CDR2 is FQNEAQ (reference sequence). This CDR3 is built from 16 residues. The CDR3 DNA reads TGTGCCAGCAGCTCGAGGACAGCCATGATCACCGGGGAGCTGTTTTTT. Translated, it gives CASSSRTAMITGELFF.

This chain's CDR3 is CASSLWEGGAGNTIYF. CDR3 DNA sequence: TGTGCCAGCAGTTTATGGGAGGGCGGGGCTGGAAACACCATATATTTT. The chain combines TRBV28 with TRBJ1-3; D is undetermined. The CDR3 is 16 amino acids. Germline assignment: CDR1 MDHEN and CDR2 SYDVKM. Trimming removed 0 bases at V and 2 bases at J, with 11 bases between.

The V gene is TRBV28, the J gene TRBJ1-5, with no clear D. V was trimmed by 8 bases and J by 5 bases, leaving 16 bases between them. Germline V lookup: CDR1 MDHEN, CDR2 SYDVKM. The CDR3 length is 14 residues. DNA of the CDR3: TGTGCCAGCGGCCCGCCCAATGGGGATCAGCCCCAGCATTTT. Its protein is CASGPPNGDQPQHF.

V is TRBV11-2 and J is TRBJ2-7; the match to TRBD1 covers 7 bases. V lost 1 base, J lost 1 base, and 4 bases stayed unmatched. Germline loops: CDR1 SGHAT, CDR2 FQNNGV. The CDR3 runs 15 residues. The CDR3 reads CASSLGTGPSYEQYF. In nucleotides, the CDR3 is TGTGCCAGCAGCTTAGGGACAGGACCTTCCTACGAGCAGTACTTC.

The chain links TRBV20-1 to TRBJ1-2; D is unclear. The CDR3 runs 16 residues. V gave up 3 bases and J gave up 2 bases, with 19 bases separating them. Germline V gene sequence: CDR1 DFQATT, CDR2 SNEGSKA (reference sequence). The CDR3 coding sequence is TGCAGTGCTAGTCGGCAGTCGTTCAGTCTGAACTATGGCTACACCTTC. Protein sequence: CSASRQSFSLNYGYTF.

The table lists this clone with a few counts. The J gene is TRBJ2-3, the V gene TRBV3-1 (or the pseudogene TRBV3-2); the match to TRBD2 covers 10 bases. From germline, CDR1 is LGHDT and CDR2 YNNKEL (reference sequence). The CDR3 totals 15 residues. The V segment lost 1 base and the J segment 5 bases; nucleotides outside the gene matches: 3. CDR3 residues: CASSQVASGRDTQYF. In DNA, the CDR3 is TGTGCCAGCAGCCAAGTGGCTAGCGGGAGAGATACGCAGTATTTT.

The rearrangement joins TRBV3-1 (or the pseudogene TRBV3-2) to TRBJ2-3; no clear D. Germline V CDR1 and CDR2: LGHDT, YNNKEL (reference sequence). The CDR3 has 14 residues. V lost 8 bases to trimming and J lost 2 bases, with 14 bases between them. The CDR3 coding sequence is TGTGCCAGCCAACCGTTAGGGAACACAGATACGCAGTATTTT. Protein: CASQPLGNTDTQYF.

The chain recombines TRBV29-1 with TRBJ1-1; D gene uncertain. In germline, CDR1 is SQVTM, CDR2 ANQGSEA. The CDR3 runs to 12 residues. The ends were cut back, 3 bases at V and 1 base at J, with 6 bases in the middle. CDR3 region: CSVEPGNTEAFF. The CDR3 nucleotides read TGCAGCGTTGAGCCAGGGAACACTGAAGCTTTCTTT.

The CDR3 DNA reads TGTGCCAGCAGCTTAGTTTTCTCCTCTGGAAACACCATATATTTT. This gives the protein CASSLVFSSGNTIYF. This chain joins TRBV7-2 and TRBJ1-3; D is undetermined. The V gene lost 1 base and the J gene lost 0 bases, with 7 bases spanning the gap. Germline CDR1 reads SGHTA; CDR2 reads FQGNSA. This CDR3 is 15 amino acids long.

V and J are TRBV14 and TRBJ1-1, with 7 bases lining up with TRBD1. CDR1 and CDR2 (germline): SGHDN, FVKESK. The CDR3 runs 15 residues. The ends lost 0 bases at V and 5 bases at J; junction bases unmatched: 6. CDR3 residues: CASSQDAGGGTEAFF. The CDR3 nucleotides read TGTGCCAGCAGCCAAGATGCAGGGGGAGGAACTGAAGCTTTCTTT.

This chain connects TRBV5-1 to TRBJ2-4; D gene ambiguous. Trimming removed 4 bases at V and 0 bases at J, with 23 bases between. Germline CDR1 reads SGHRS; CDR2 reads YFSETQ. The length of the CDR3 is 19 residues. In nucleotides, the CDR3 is TGCGCCAGCAGCCTATGGAAAGGGCTTCATAAACTAGCCAAAAACATTCAGTACTTC. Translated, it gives CASSLWKGLHKLAKNIQYF.

The CDR3 region has the DNA TGTGCCAGCAGACTCACAGGGGGAATCACCGGGGAGCTGTTTTTT. The encoded protein is CASRLTGGITGELFF. The chain employs TRBV11-2 and TRBJ2-2; 8 nucleotides align to TRBD1. In germline, CDR1 is SGHAT, CDR2 FQNNGV. This CDR3 is 15 amino acids long. Trimming at V came to 6 bases and at J to 4 bases, leaving 7 bases not matched to a gene.

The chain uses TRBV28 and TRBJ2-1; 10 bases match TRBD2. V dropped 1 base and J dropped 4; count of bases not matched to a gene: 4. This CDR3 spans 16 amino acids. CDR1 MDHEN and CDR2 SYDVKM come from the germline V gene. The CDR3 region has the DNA TGTGCCAGCAGTTTATTCGGACTAGCGGTATACAATGAGCAGTTCTTC. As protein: CASSLFGLAVYNEQFF. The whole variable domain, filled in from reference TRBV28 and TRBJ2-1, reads DVKVTQSSRYLVKRTGEKVFLECVQDMDHENMFWYRQDPGLGLRLIYFSYDVKMKEKGDIPEGYSVSREKKERFSLILESASTNQTSMYLCASSLFGLAVYNEQFFGPGTRLTVL.

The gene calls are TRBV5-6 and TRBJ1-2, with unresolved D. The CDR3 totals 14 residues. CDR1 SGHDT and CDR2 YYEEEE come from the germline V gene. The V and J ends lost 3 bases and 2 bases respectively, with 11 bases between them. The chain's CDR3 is CASSSGRINYGYTF. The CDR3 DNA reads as TGTGCCAGCAGCTCTGGACGGATCAACTATGGCTACACCTTC.

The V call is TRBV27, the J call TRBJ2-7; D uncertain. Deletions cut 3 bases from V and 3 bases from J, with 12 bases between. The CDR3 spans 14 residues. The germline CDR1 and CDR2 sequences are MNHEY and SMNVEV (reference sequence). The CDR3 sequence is CASSFTSVSYEQYF. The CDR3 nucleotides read TGTGCCAGCAGTTTCACCAGCGTAAGCTACGAGCAGTACTTC.

The CDR3 is CASSLGTNTAEQYF. CDR3 in DNA: TGCGCCAGCAGCTTAGGGACGAACACGGCCGAGCAGTACTTC. The genes are TRBV5-1 and TRBJ2-7; D might be TRBD1 or TRBD2, each matching 5 bases. The CDR3 totals 14 residues. Germline lookup yields CDR1 SGHRS and CDR2 YFSETQ. The V gene lost 2 bases and the J gene lost 6 bases, with 15 bases spanning the gap.

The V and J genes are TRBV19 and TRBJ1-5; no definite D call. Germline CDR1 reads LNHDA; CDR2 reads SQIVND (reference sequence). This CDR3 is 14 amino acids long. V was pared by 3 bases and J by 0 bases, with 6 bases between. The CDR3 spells CASSIYYSNQPQHF. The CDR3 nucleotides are TGTGCCAGTAGTATTTACTATAGCAATCAGCCCCAGCATTTT. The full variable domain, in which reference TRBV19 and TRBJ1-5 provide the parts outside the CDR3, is DGGITQSPKYLFRKEGQNVTLSCEQNLNHDAMYWYRQDPGQGLRLIYYSQIVNDFQKGDIAEGYSVSREKKESFPLTVTSAQKNPTAFYLCASSIYYSNQPQHFGDGTRLSIL.

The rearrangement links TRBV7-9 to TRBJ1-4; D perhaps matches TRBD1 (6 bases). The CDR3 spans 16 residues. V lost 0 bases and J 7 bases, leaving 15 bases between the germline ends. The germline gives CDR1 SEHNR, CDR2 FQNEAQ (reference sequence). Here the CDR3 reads CASSLAGRGASEKLFF. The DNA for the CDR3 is TGTGCCAGCAGCTTAGCGGGCCGGGGGGCCTCTGAAAAACTGTTTTTT.